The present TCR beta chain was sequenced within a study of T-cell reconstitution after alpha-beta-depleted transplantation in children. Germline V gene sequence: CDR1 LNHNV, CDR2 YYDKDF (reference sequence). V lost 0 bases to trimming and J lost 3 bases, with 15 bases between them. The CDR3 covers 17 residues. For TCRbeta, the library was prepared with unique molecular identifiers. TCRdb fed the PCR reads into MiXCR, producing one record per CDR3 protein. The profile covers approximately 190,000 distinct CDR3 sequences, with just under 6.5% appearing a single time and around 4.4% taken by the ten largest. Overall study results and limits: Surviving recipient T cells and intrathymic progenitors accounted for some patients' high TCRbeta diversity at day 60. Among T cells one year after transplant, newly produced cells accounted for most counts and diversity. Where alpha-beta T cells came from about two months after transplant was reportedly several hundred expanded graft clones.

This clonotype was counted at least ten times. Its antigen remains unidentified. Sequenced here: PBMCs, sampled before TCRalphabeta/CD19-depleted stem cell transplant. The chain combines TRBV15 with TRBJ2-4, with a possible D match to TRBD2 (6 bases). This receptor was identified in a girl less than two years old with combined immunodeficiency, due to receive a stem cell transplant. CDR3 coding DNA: TGTGCCACCAGCAGAGAGTTGGGGGGATATGGCAAAAACATTCAGTACTTC. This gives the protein CATSRELGGYGKNIQYF.